These 18 T cell receptor beta chains were all obtained from the same sample, sequenced in a study of blood T cell repertoires in COVID-19. The method was immunoSEQ multiplex PCR; TCRdb's version includes in-frame clones alone and lacks a portion of them. This repertoire shows roughly 170,000 clones, over 70% found once; its top ten account for about 3.6%. The sequenced sample consisted of PBMCs or T cells enriched from blood (not recorded which). The receptors stem from a woman between 50 and 59 years old in a cohort exposed to, infected with or recovered from COVID-19 (not recorded which).

The genes are TRBV11-3 and TRBJ2-1; TRBD2 matches at 8 bases. CDR1 and CDR2 (germline): SGHNT, YENEEA. After removal of 2 bases from V and 9 bases from J, the junction contained 9 bases not matched to a gene. The CDR3 has 15 residues. CDR3 sequence (DNA): TGTGCCAGCAGCTTATTGGTTAGCGGGACTGGTGAGCAGTTCTTC. Protein product: CASSLLVSGTGEQFF. The full variable domain, rest sourced from reference TRBV11-3 and TRBJ2-1, is EAGVVQSPRYKIIEKKQPVAFWCNPISGHNTLYWYLQNLGQGPELLIRYENEEAVDDSQLPKDRFSAERLKGVDSTLKIQPAELGDSAVYLCASSLLVSGTGEQFFGPGTRLTVL.

CDR3 bases: TGTGCCAGTAGTATACCTTCGGACAGGGGCCGCAATCAGCCCCAGCATTTT. Protein: CASSIPSDRGRNQPQHF. The genes are TRBV19 and TRBJ1-5, with TRBD1 matching 9 bases. J gave up 2 bases and V 2 bases, and 7 bases lay outside the gene matches. Germline V gene lookup returns CDR1 LNHDA and CDR2 SQIVND (reference sequence). CDR3 length: 17 residues.

This clone was detected many times. V and J are TRBV19 and TRBJ1-1, with TRBD1 matching over 7 bases. CDR1 is LNHDA, CDR2 SQIVND, per germline (reference sequence). The CDR3 covers 16 residues. J was trimmed by 6 bases and V by 4 bases; bases with no gene match: 14. DNA of the CDR3: TGTGCCAGTAGTAACCTCGGGACAGAACTCTACGCTGAAGCTTTCTTT. This translates into CASSNLGTELYAEAFF. The variable domain in full, completed from reference TRBV19 and TRBJ1-1, reads DGGITQSPKYLFRKEGQNVTLSCEQNLNHDAMYWYRQDPGQGLRLIYYSQIVNDFQKGDIAEGYSVSREKKESFPLTVTSAQKNPTAFYLCASSNLGTELYAEAFFGQGTRLTVV.

The genes are TRBV28 and TRBJ2-3; a weak D match, TRBD2 (6 bases). The CDR3 extends over 14 amino acids. V lost 6 bases and J 3 bases, leaving 13 bases between the germline ends. CDR1 is MDHEN, CDR2 SYDVKM, per germline. In DNA, the CDR3 is TGTGCCAGCAGGGAGGGCGTGAGGACAGATACGCAGTATTTT. Its protein product is CASREGVRTDTQYF. The variable domain in full, with the rest retrieved from reference TRBV28 and TRBJ2-3, is DVKVTQSSRYLVKRTGEKVFLECVQDMDHENMFWYRQDPGLGLRLIYFSYDVKMKEKGDIPEGYSVSREKKERFSLILESASTNQTSMYLCASREGVRTDTQYFGPGTRLTVL.

The chain joins TRBV7-3 to TRBJ2-3; 12 nucleotides line up with TRBD2. The germline CDR1 and CDR2 sequences are SGHTA and FQGTGA. The trim removed 4 bases at V and 5 bases at J, leaving 1 base unmatched. CDR3 length: 14 residues. The CDR3 loop is CASSSGLAGDTQYF. The CDR3 DNA sequence: TGTGCCAGCAGCTCGGGACTAGCGGGAGATACGCAGTATTTT.

A few counts support this clone. This chain uses TRBV5-4 with TRBJ2-2, with 8 bases that match TRBD1. The CDR3 is 17 residues long. V shed 0 bases and J 6 bases; nucleotides not matched to a gene: 10. Germline V gives CDR1 SGHNT, CDR2 YYREEE (reference sequence). The CDR3, as DNA: TGTGCCAGCAGCTTGGCCTTTTACAGGGGGAATTCCGGGGAGCTGTTTTTT. It codes for CASSLAFYRGNSGELFF.

The J gene is TRBJ1-5, the V gene TRBV4-1; D unclear. V lost 0 bases and J 0 bases, leaving 3 bases between the germline ends. This CDR3 contains 14 residues. CDR1 MGHRA and CDR2 YSYEKL come from the germline V gene. The CDR3 DNA reads TGCGCCAGCAGCCAAGATTATAGCAATCAGCCCCAGCATTTT. Translation gives CASSQDYSNQPQHF.

V gene TRBV4-1 combines with J gene TRBJ1-5; TRBD1 aligns across 8 bases. CDR1 and CDR2 from the germline V gene are MGHRA and YSYEKL. V dropped 2 bases and J dropped 4; count of bases not matched to a gene: 7. This CDR3 region has 16 residues. The CDR3 bases are TGCGCCAGCAGCCAATTAGCAGGGGGCCCTAATCAGCCCCAGCATTTT. Translation: CASSQLAGGPNQPQHF.

The chain couples TRBV30 to TRBJ1-5, with a tentative D call TRBD1 (5 bases). CDR1 is GTSNPN and CDR2 is SVGIG in the germline V gene (reference sequence). Trimming stripped 3 bases from V and 2 bases from J, with 11 bases between. CDR3 size: 14 residues. CDR3 region: CAWSPSGGNQPQHF. The CDR3 DNA reads TGTGCCTGGAGCCCATCGGGGGGCAATCAGCCCCAGCATTTT.

The rearrangement joins TRBV28 to TRBJ1-2; 10 bases are a match to TRBD1. CDR3 size: 15 residues. Germline-derived CDR1 and CDR2 are MDHEN and SYDVKM. The J segment lost 8 bases and the V segment lost 6 bases, leaving 12 bases of the junction unmatched. Written as DNA, the CDR3 is TGTGCCAGCAGCTTAACCGGGACAGGGGCGCAAGGCTACACCTTC. Residues: CASSLTGTGAQGYTF.

The V and J genes are TRBV5-6 and TRBJ2-5; 7 positions agree with TRBD1. CDR3 length: 15 amino acids. With 4 bases clipped from V and 5 bases from J, the junction kept 11 bases outside the gene matches. The germline CDR1 and CDR2 sequences are SGHDT and YYEEEE. The DNA for the CDR3 is TGTGCCAGCAGCAGGGGGACAGATTGGTACGAGACCCAGTACTTC. Translating gives CASSRGTDWYETQYF.

The chain combines TRBV6-1 with TRBJ1-5; 11 bases fit TRBD1. This CDR3 is built from 20 residues. The V gene's germline CDR1 is MNHNS and CDR2 SASEGT. V shed 2 bases and J 5 bases; nucleotides not matched to a gene: 17. In nucleotides, the CDR3 is TGTGCCAGCAGTGAACCACCGGGACAGGGGGTGTATTTTGTTGATCAGCCCCAGCATTTT. Its protein product is CASSEPPGQGVYFVDQPQHF.

Written as DNA, the CDR3 is TGTGCCAGCAGTTTAGGGTACACAGGGGGCATCCTATTCCAAGAGACCCAGTACTTC. Protein: CASSLGYTGGILFQETQYF. The chain couples TRBV28 to TRBJ2-5, with 9 bases that match TRBD1. V lost 2 bases to trimming and J lost 1 base; unmatched junction nucleotides: 14. In germline, CDR1 is MDHEN, CDR2 SYDVKM. The CDR3 is made up of 19 amino acids.

This clone was picked up a small number of times. The chain is built from TRBV27 and TRBJ2-7, with D possibly being TRBD2 (5 bases). Per the germline V gene, CDR1 is MNHEY and CDR2 is SMNVEV (reference sequence). The CDR3 runs to 15 residues. V gave up 5 bases and J gave up 2 bases, with 16 bases separating them. CDR3 DNA sequence: TGTGCCAGCAGTCCCTTGAGGGCGATCGCCTACGAGCAGTACTTC. It codes for CASSPLRAIAYEQYF.

Only one count was recorded for this clone. This chain uses TRBV28 with TRBJ2-7; 8 nucleotides align to TRBD1. Trimming took 2 bases from V and 2 from J; bases not matched to a gene: 2. Germline loops: CDR1 MDHEN, CDR2 SYDVKM. This CDR3 contains 14 residues. CDR3 in DNA: TGTGCCAGCAGTTTACAGGGGGCCACCTACGAGCAGTACTTC. As protein: CASSLQGATYEQYF.

V usage is TRBV15 and J usage is TRBJ2-7; D remains unclear. The CDR3 is 14 amino acids. Looked up from germline, CDR1 is LNHNV and CDR2 is YYDKDF (reference sequence). The germline V and J ends were trimmed by 0 bases and 6 bases, with 12 bases remaining between them. CDR3 DNA sequence: TGTGCCACCAGCAGAGACGCGAACTCGCGCGAGCAGTACTTC. Its translation: CATSRDANSREQYF. Looking up the rest from reference TRBV15 and TRBJ2-7 gives the full variable domain: DAMVIQNPRYQVTQFGKPVTLSCSQTLNHNVMYWYQQKSSQAPKLLFHYYDKDFNNEADTPDNFQSRRPNTSFCFLDIRSPGLGDTAMYLCATSRDANSREQYFGPGTRLTVT.

The chain combines TRBV10-3 with TRBJ1-2, with D unresolved. Germline values: CDR1 ENHRY, CDR2 SYGVKD. This CDR3 contains 14 residues. The V end was cut by 2 bases, the J end by 3 bases, with 10 bases between. The CDR3 nucleotides are TGTGCCATCAGTGAGACCCGAGAAGACTATGGCTACACCTTC. It specifies CAISETREDYGYTF.

This chain uses TRBV18 with TRBJ2-5, with D perhaps matching TRBD2 (6 bases). The CDR3 has 14 residues. Germline CDR1 is KGHSH and CDR2 is LQKENI. V shed 1 base and J shed 4 bases, with 10 bases lying between them. DNA for the CDR3: TGTGCCAGCTCACCACTGCGGGGAAGAGAGACCCAGTACTTC. Its translation: CASSPLRGRETQYF. Complete variable domain (other parts from reference TRBV18 and TRBJ2-5): NAGVMQNPRHLVRRRGQEARLRCSPMKGHSHVYWYRQLPEEGLKFMVYLQKENIIDESGMPKERFSAEFPKEGPSILRIQQVVRGDSAAYFCASSPLRGRETQYFGPGTRLLVL.